These T cell receptor beta chains were read from a single sample in a study of blood T cell repertoires in COVID-19. Assay: immunoSEQ multiplex PCR; the TCRdb copy retains only in-frame clones and omits some. This table holds around 360,000 clones, over 75% found once. Specimen: PBMCs or T cells enriched from blood (not recorded which). These receptors were taken from a woman aged 30 to 39 who had recovered from COVID-19. The conserved cysteine and the conserved F or W are not part of the CDR3 here.

V: TRBV5-1; CDR3: ASSFLQNTGELF
V: TRBV2; CDR3: ASSDPGGAGSQPQH
V: TRBV6-6; CDR3: ASSSWPGFSGNTIY
V: TRBV7-7; CDR3: ASSTGQGAGEQY
V: TRBV7-2; CDR3: ASSAAGTGNYGYT
V: TRBV27; CDR3: ASSRGTANTGELF
V: TRBV10-2; CDR3: ASRRTSGTTGELF
V: TRBV7-9; CDR3: ASSFMGGTDGELF
V: TRBV6-5; CDR3: ASSRETQY
V: TRBV3-1/TRBV3-2; CDR3: ASSQTGAAAEAF
V: TRBV11-3; CDR3: ASSHGQGHYNEQF
V: TRBV4-2; CDR3: ASSQLGTSTTDTQY
V: TRBV6-5; CDR3: AGQREGHTGELF
V: TRBV7-7; CDR3: ASSLETGGEDTQY
V: TRBV7-2; CDR3: ASSPRTGGETQY
V: TRBV30; CDR3: AWSSGTNEKLF
V: TRBV15; CDR3: ATSEHPKGETSTDTQY
V: TRBV20-1; CDR3: SASNLVMPGSEQY
V: TRBV30; CDR3: AWSVLGNQPQH
V: TRBV18; CDR3: ASSPRDTSYEQY
V: TRBV11-2; CDR3: ASSPHLGQGDGYT
V: TRBV7-2; CDR3: ASSLGPGGTQY
V: TRBV5-1; CDR3: ASSLDTGGTEAF
V: TRBV5-1; CDR3: ASSLFGRVQETQY
V: TRBV3-1/TRBV3-2; CDR3: ASSQIPEGYT
V: TRBV13; CDR3: ASSSAATGRGYGYT
V: TRBV27; CDR3: ASSVTGERGYEQY
V: TRBV19; CDR3: ASSSVGRDTQY
V: TRBV18; CDR3: ASSPRQGSTDTQY
V: TRBV11-2; CDR3: ASSPGTTGVGNTEAF
V: TRBV7-9; CDR3: ASSLEREF
V: TRBV19; CDR3: ASSIGSGRIYEQF
V: TRBV6-2/TRBV6-3; CDR3: ASSKTGNRSYNSPLH
V: TRBV27; CDR3: ASRTGVENVDIQY
V: TRBV4-1; CDR3: ASSQGRAAGDPYEQY
V: TRBV27; CDR3: ASSNGISYGYT
V: TRBV2; CDR3: ASNLGRSTDTQY
V: TRBV6-5; CDR3: ASRRTGRNYGYT
V: TRBV12-3/TRBV12-4; CDR3: ASSSMAYTEAF
V: TRBV4-1; CDR3: ASSQGPPREKNIQY
V: TRBV27; CDR3: ASSLTVSYNEQF
V: TRBV10-3; CDR3: AISSVAGPLSTDTQY
V: TRBV19; CDR3: ASSRGGRINTEAF
V: TRBV9; CDR3: ASSVGWGDTEAF
V: TRBV27; CDR3: ASSSGGVQGPQH
V: TRBV7-9; CDR3: ASSPASGRSSDTQY
V: TRBV18; CDR3: ASSNTGSSGNTIY
V: TRBV18; CDR3: ASSRDATGVDEQY